This TCR beta chain is from a study of shared clonotypes between healthy human individuals. V lost 2 bases and J lost 0, with 14 bases in between. The CDR3 is 17 residues long. Germline V gene lookup returns CDR1 SGHNT and CDR2 YENEEA. Study-wide points: Generation probabilities were higher for clonotypes shared across all four sorted-subset donors than for unshared ones. Depth was large, yet rarefaction showed that sorted-subset sequencing was incomplete.

Concerning this clone: Antigen specificity is unknown.

The data were produced by immunoSEQ multiplex PCR, yet TCRdb's version contains in-frame clones alone and is incomplete. This sample has fewer than 850,000 clones, with 90% found just once. The chain couples TRBV11-3 to TRBJ2-1, with D uncertain. The sample comprised memory CD8+ T cells from PBMCs. The subset: CD45RO+ cells pooled with CCR7-negative TemRA cells. The TCR originated in a man younger than 35 in good health. Some clones in this sample may be carry-over from other donors' samples. The CDR3 DNA is TGTGCCAGCAGCTTAACCCGGGCCGCCAGCTCCTACAATGAGCAGTTCTTC. Its protein is CASSLTRAASSYNEQFF. Combining the CDR3 with reference TRBV11-3 and TRBJ2-1 gives the whole variable domain EAGVVQSPRYKIIEKKQPVAFWCNPISGHNTLYWYLQNLGQGPELLIRYENEEAVDDSQLPKDRFSAERLKGVDSTLKIQPAELGDSAVYLCASSLTRAASSYNEQFFGPGTRLTVL.